Below, 23 T cell receptor beta chains from the same sample are listed, as sequenced in a study of T-cell reconstitution after alpha-beta-depleted transplantation in children. It was with unique molecular identifiers that the TCRbeta library was prepared. TCRdb used MiXCR to reprocess the PCR reads, holding one entry per CDR3 protein. The sample includes approximately 500,000 distinct CDR3 sequences, about a quarter of them seen just once. The sample consisted of PBMCs, taken before TCRalphabeta/CD19-depleted stem cell transplant. The receptors originated from a boy under two years old with Wiskott-Aldrich syndrome, due to receive a stem cell transplant.

This clonotype has only a few counts. The V gene is TRBV7-3, the J gene TRBJ2-2; D is undetermined. Trimming left V 3 bases short and J 4 bases short, with 12 bases between. The CDR3 consists of 15 residues. Germline CDR1 is SGHTA and CDR2 is FQGTGA. The CDR3: CASSFGPLGTGELFF. In DNA form, the CDR3 reads TGTGCCAGCAGCTTCGGGCCTTTGGGCACCGGGGAGCTGTTTTTT.

This clonotype has just a few counts. The chain uses TRBV5-1 and TRBJ2-7; the match to TRBD2 covers 10 bases. From germline, CDR1 is SGHRS and CDR2 YFSETQ. V was pared by 3 bases and J by 3 bases, with 3 bases of the junction left unmatched. The CDR3 runs 14 residues. This CDR3 is CASSSTSGDYEQYF. The CDR3 DNA reads TGCGCCAGCAGCTCAACTAGCGGGGACTACGAGCAGTACTTC. Looking up the rest from reference TRBV5-1 and TRBJ2-7 gives the full variable domain: KAGVTQTPRYLIKTRGQQVTLSCSPISGHRSVSWYQQTPGQGLQFLFEYFSETQRNKGNFPGRFSGRQFSNSRSEMNVSTLELGDSALYLCASSSTSGDYEQYFGPGTRLTVT.

This clonotype was picked up a small number of times. The chain links TRBV20-1 to TRBJ2-7, with a possible D match to TRBD1 (5 bases). The germline V gene encodes CDR1 DFQATT and CDR2 SNEGSKA (reference sequence). The CDR3 spans 14 residues. V lost 6 bases, J lost 1 base, and 16 bases lay in between. The chain's CDR3 is CSAEESQGSYEQYF. In DNA form, the CDR3 reads TGCAGTGCCGAGGAGTCGCAGGGATCCTACGAGCAGTACTTC.

This clonotype has a handful of counts. V is TRBV5-5 and J is TRBJ2-3; 12 bases match TRBD2. Per germline, CDR1 SGHKS and CDR2 YYEKEE (reference sequence). The CDR3 consists of 15 residues. V lost 4 bases, J lost 6 bases, and 6 bases stayed unmatched. CDR3 region: CASSLQGTSGDTQYF. CDR3 DNA sequence: TGTGCCAGCAGCCTCCAAGGGACTAGCGGGGATACGCAGTATTTT.

This clonotype has only a few counts. The chain joins TRBV20-1 to TRBJ2-2, with unresolved D. Trimming pared 6 bases from V and 2 bases from J, leaving 13 bases between. The CDR3 is made up of 14 amino acids. From germline, CDR1 is DFQATT and CDR2 SNEGSKA (reference sequence). CDR3 sequence (DNA): TGCAGTGCCCCCAGATTCTTCAACACCGGGGAGCTGTTTTTT. Translation: CSAPRFFNTGELFF.

The CDR3, as DNA: TGCGCCAGCAGCCCTAGCGGGAACCCTACGCAGCAGTACTTC. Translating it yields CASSPSGNPTQQYF. The rearrangement links TRBV4-1 to TRBJ2-7, with 9 bases fitting TRBD2. Germline CDR1 and CDR2: MGHRA and YSYEKL. V lost 4 bases to trimming and J lost 8 bases; unmatched junction nucleotides: 9. The CDR3 spans 14 residues.

A few counts support this clonotype. The chain employs TRBV5-4 and TRBJ2-6, with D uncertain. The CDR3 totals 19 residues. Germline V lookup: CDR1 SGHNT, CDR2 YYREEE (reference sequence). V lost 1 base and J 0 bases, leaving 17 bases between the germline ends. CDR3 sequence (DNA): TGTGCCAGCAGCTTGAGAGGTTCGGATTTAAACTCTGGGGCCAACGTCCTGACTTTC. It translates to CASSLRGSDLNSGANVLTF. The entire variable domain, with the rest obtained from reference TRBV5-4 and TRBJ2-6, is as follows: ETGVTQSPTHLIKTRGQQVTLRCSSQSGHNTVSWYQQALGQGPQFIFQYYREEENGRGNFPPRFSGLQFPNYSSELNVNALELDDSALYLCASSLRGSDLNSGANVLTFGAGSRLTVL.

The V and J genes are TRBV30 and TRBJ1-2; D not resolved. The CDR3 is 17 amino acids. The V end lost 0 bases, the J end lost 2 bases, and 19 bases lay between the germline ends. Germline CDR1 is GTSNPN and CDR2 is SVGIG (reference sequence). Written as DNA, the CDR3 is TGTGCCTGGAGTGTGTTAAGGAGGAGGTTTGACAACTATGGCTACACCTTC. This codes for CAWSVLRRRFDNYGYTF.

The V gene is TRBV27, the J gene TRBJ1-6; TRBD1 matches at 9 bases. This CDR3 is built from 14 residues. CDR1 and CDR2 from the germline V gene are MNHEY and SMNVEV (reference sequence). Trimming at V came to 9 bases and at J to 3 bases, leaving 3 bases not matched to a gene. The DNA of the CDR3 is TGTGCCAGTAGACAGGGGGTCTATAATTCACCCCTCCACTTT. This sequence encodes CASRQGVYNSPLHF.

This clonotype was observed at least ten times. Sequence at one end of the junction differs from germline and may be a read error. The chain has TRBV5-1 and TRBJ2-7; D is ambiguous. The CDR3 loop spans 13 amino acids. Looked up from germline, CDR1 is SGHRS and CDR2 is YFSETQ. CDR3 nucleotides: TGTGCCAGCAGCCTGGTTGGGCCCTACGAGCAGTACTTC. Translating it yields CASSLVGPYEQYF. Filled out from reference TRBV5-1 and TRBJ2-7, the complete variable domain reads KAGVTQTPRYLIKTRGQQVTLSCSPISGHRSVSWYQQTPGQGLQFLFEYFSETQRNKGNFPGRFSGRQFSNSRSEMNVSTLELGDSALYLCASSLVGPYEQYFGPGTRLTVT.

The V gene is TRBV7-7, the J gene TRBJ2-1; D is unresolved. V was trimmed by 1 base and J by 7 bases, leaving 8 bases between them. The CDR3 is made up of 13 amino acids. Germline lookup yields CDR1 SSHAT and CDR2 FNYEAQ (reference sequence). As DNA, the CDR3 is TGTGCCAGCAGCTTAGACAGCACAAATGAGCAGTTCTTC. Translated: CASSLDSTNEQFF.

For this clonotype: A junction boundary mismatches the germline segment, possibly from a read error. The DNA of the CDR3 is TGTGCCAGCAGCTTAGGGACACGCTACGAGCAGTACTTC. It codes for CASSLGTRYEQYF. The chain is built from TRBV5-1 and TRBJ2-7; weak D call: TRBD1 (6 bases). Per germline, CDR1 SGHRS and CDR2 YFSETQ. This CDR3 comprises 13 residues.

This clonotype was detected only a few times. The genes are TRBV10-2 and TRBJ2-5; no reliable D call. Germline values: CDR1 WSHSY, CDR2 SAAADI. This CDR3 comprises 12 residues. V lost 2 bases, J lost 5 bases, and 6 bases lay in between. The CDR3 here is CASSEGTETQYF. CDR3 bases: TGCGCCAGCAGTGAGGGTACGGAGACCCAGTACTTC.

V usage is TRBV10-3 and J usage is TRBJ2-7; TRBD1 matches 8 bases. Germline CDR1 ENHRY, CDR2 SYGVKD. CDR3 length equals 16 residues. J was trimmed by 2 bases and V by 2 bases; bases with no gene match: 8. CDR3 protein: CAISETGTGQAYEQYF. CDR3 nucleotide sequence: TGTGCCATCAGTGAGACGGGGACAGGACAGGCCTACGAGCAGTACTTC.

The CDR3 protein is CASSRDRHSSYEQYF. CDR3 in DNA: TGTGCCAGCAGCCGGGACCGTCACAGCTCCTACGAGCAGTACTTC. The chain has TRBV7-8 and TRBJ2-7, with D possibly being TRBD1 or TRBD2 (5 bases each). CDR1 SGHVS and CDR2 FQNEAQ come from the germline V gene. Trimming cost V 5 bases and J 0 bases, with 14 bases left between them. The CDR3 runs to 15 residues.

This chain uses TRBV20-1 with TRBJ2-3; TRBD2 might be the D (5 bases). V was pared by 4 bases and J by 1 base, with 12 bases between. This CDR3 has 14 amino acids. Germline values: CDR1 DFQATT, CDR2 SNEGSKA (reference sequence). For the CDR3, the DNA is TGCAGTGCTAAACAGAGGGCCCGCACAGATACGCAGTATTTT. It specifies CSAKQRARTDTQYF.

This clonotype was seen only a few times. The chain links TRBV10-3 to TRBJ2-2, with a possible D match to TRBD2 (6 bases). The germline CDR1 and CDR2 sequences are ENHRY and SYGVKD. This CDR3 spans 15 amino acids. V was cut by 10 bases and J by 0 bases, with 15 bases left in between. CDR3 amino acids: CATRRAGSNTGELFF. CDR3 sequence (DNA): TGTGCCACCAGACGCGCGGGGTCGAACACCGGGGAGCTGTTTTTT.

V is TRBV2 and J is TRBJ2-1; 9 bases align to TRBD2. V trimming: 6 bases; J trimming: 5 bases; junction bases outside the gene matches: 8. CDR3 length: 15 residues. Looked up from germline, CDR1 is SNHLY and CDR2 is FYNNEI. The CDR3 sequence is CASRQTSGRDNEQFF. CDR3 sequence (DNA): TGTGCCAGCAGACAGACTAGCGGTAGAGACAATGAGCAGTTCTTC.

CDR3 bases: TGCGCCAGCAGCTTGGTGGTGGATTCCCAAGAGACCCAGTACTTC. Its translation: CASSLVVDSQETQYF. The chain is built from TRBV5-1 and TRBJ2-5, with D hard to call. Germline V gene sequence: CDR1 SGHRS, CDR2 YFSETQ. Trimming pared 0 bases from V and 1 base from J, leaving 10 bases between. The CDR3 is 15 residues long. Combining the CDR3 with reference TRBV5-1 and TRBJ2-5 gives the whole variable domain KAGVTQTPRYLIKTRGQQVTLSCSPISGHRSVSWYQQTPGQGLQFLFEYFSETQRNKGNFPGRFSGRQFSNSRSEMNVSTLELGDSALYLCASSLVVDSQETQYFGPGTRLLVL.

This clonotype has just a few counts. The rearrangement uses TRBV18 and TRBJ2-1, with TRBD2 matching 15 bases. V was pared by 6 bases and J by 8 bases, with 5 bases of the junction left unmatched. Germline V lookup: CDR1 KGHSH, CDR2 LQKENI. The CDR3 is 15 amino acids. CDR3 nucleotides: TGTGCCAGCTCGGCCGGGACTAGCGGGAGGTATGAGCAGTTCTTC. Translating it yields CASSAGTSGRYEQFF.

This clonotype was picked up a small number of times. The V and J genes are TRBV9 and TRBJ2-3; the D gene is possibly TRBD2 (6 bases). Trimming took off 3 bases at V and 4 bases at J, with 12 bases between the two ends. The CDR3 has 14 amino acids. Germline CDR1 SGDLS, CDR2 YYNGEE. The CDR3, as DNA: TGTGCCAGCAGCGCATTCGGGAGTTCAGATACGCAGTATTTT. This translates into CASSAFGSSDTQYF.

CDR3 amino acids: CASSPRSEETQYF. The CDR3 DNA reads TGTGCCAGCTCACCACGGTCTGAAGAGACCCAGTACTTC. This chain connects TRBV18 to TRBJ2-5; D remains unclear. V was shortened by 1 base and J by 3 bases, with 6 bases between the two germline ends. Germline V gene lookup returns CDR1 KGHSH and CDR2 LQKENI. CDR3 size: 13 residues.

The chain has TRBV4-2 and TRBJ2-1, with 14 nucleotides matching TRBD2. The junction had 6 bases not matched to a gene; V was cut back by 3 bases and J by 8 bases. The CDR3 has 16 residues. Germline-derived CDR1 and CDR2 are LGHNA and YNFKEQ. CDR3 nucleotides: TGTGCCAGCAGCCAGGGACTAGCGGGAGAAGTGGATGAGCAGTTCTTC. Its protein product is CASSQGLAGEVDEQFF.